This T cell receptor (beta chain) was sequenced during a study of pediatric ulcerative colitis. Study-wide findings and caveats: Repertoires came from total lymphocyte DNA, so rare subsets like regulatory T cells may be missed.

This clone showed up just once. Antigen specificity is unknown. Sequenced by immunoSEQ multiplex PCR; TCRdb stores in-frame clones only, minus some. Of around 30,000 clones in the sample, 82% are singletons; the top ten hold over 3.5%. The CDR3 contains 16 residues. V was clipped by 0 bases and J by 1 base, with 12 bases between them. Germline V gene data show CDR1 as SGHVS and CDR2 as FQNEAQ. The sequenced sample consisted of blood. This clonotype was sampled from a boy aged 5-17 years with severe ulcerative colitis. This chain connects TRBV7-8 to TRBJ1-1; the D is unclear. CDR3 sequence: CASSLARGTRNTEAFF. The CDR3, as DNA: TGTGCCAGCAGCTTAGCGCGCGGCACTAGGAACACTGAAGCTTTCTTT.